The 8 T cell receptor beta chains given below trace back to one sample, sequenced in a study of long-term antiretroviral therapy in people with HIV. Samples were assayed with immunoSEQ v3.0 at survey level. TCRdb keeps only in-frame clones here, not all; method: immunoSEQ multiplex PCR. The sample records around 19,000 clones, 78% being singletons. The material was unsorted PBMCs, obtained 0.3 years after starting antiretroviral therapy. These receptor sequences come from a woman aged 50 to 60 with HIV.

This rearrangement joins TRBV5-1 to TRBJ2-2; D tentatively reads TRBD1 or TRBD2 (5 bases each). Looked up from germline, CDR1 is SGHRS and CDR2 is YFSETQ. The CDR3 consists of 15 residues. V was pared by 6 bases and J by 0 bases, with 12 bases between. CDR3 sequence reads: CASTPGTANTGELFF. The CDR3 DNA sequence: TGCGCCAGCACCCCCGGGACGGCGAACACCGGGGAGCTGTTTTTT.

J is TRBJ2-7 and V is TRBV6-1; 8 nucleotides agree with TRBD2. Trimming removed 4 bases from V and 5 bases from J; junction bases left unmatched: 7. Germline CDR1 MNHNS, CDR2 SASEGT. The CDR3 extends over 14 amino acids. CDR3 residues: CASSALGLADEQYV. DNA of the CDR3: TGTGCCAGCAGTGCCCTCGGACTAGCTGACGAGCAGTACGTC.

Here the CDR3 reads CASGLVIDRIHEQYF. DNA for the CDR3: TGTGCTAGTGGTTTGGTCATAGACAGAATCCACGAGCAGTACTTC. The chain recombines TRBV12-5 with TRBJ2-7; D might be TRBD1 (5 bases). The CDR3 spans 15 residues. Germline CDR1 reads LGHNT; CDR2 reads FRNRAP. Trimming left V 0 bases short and J 5 bases short, with 14 bases between.

The V call is TRBV25-1, the J call TRBJ2-3; no clear D gene. The CDR3 consists of 16 residues. Between the trimmed V and J ends, which lost 5 bases and 3 bases, there was a span of 18 bases. Per germline, CDR1 MGHDK and CDR2 SYGVNS. The CDR3 nucleotides are TGTGCCAGCAGTCCCAACGTCGGCAGGTTTACAGATACGCAGTATTTT. Translated, it gives CASSPNVGRFTDTQYF.

The V call is TRBV11-2, the J call TRBJ1-1; D not certain. The CDR3 consists of 15 residues. CDR1 SGHAT and CDR2 FQNNGV come from the germline V gene. V was cut by 5 bases and J by 5 bases, with 18 bases left in between. CDR3 residues: CASSNLRGRVTEAFF. As DNA, the CDR3 is TGTGCCAGCAGCAACTTGCGGGGAAGGGTGACTGAAGCTTTCTTT.

This clone was counted between two and nine times. The rearrangement joins TRBV15 to TRBJ2-7; the D is unclear. Trimming cost V 0 bases and J 6 bases, with 6 bases left between them. The germline V gene has CDR1 LNHNV and CDR2 YYDKDF (reference sequence). The length of the CDR3 is 12 residues. CDR3 loop: CATSRDRREQYF. CDR3 sequence (DNA): TGTGCCACCAGCAGAGATCGACGCGAGCAGTACTTC.

This chain joins TRBV5-1 and TRBJ1-4; 7 bases align to TRBD1. The V and J ends lost 2 bases and 6 bases, in that order; junction bases with no gene match: 7. CDR3 length: 15 amino acids. Germline V gives CDR1 SGHRS, CDR2 YFSETQ. The CDR3 DNA reads as TGCGCCAGCAGCTTTGGGGACAGTGTTTATGAAAAACTGTTTTTT. This sequence encodes CASSFGDSVYEKLFF.

The chain carries TRBV28 and TRBJ1-2; possibly TRBD1 for D (6 bases). The CDR3 runs to 14 residues. Germline values: CDR1 MDHEN, CDR2 SYDVKM. The ends were cut back, 5 bases at V and 0 bases at J, with 10 bases in the middle. CDR3 coding DNA: TGTGCCAGCAGTGGGGGCCGGGCTAACTATGGCTACACCTTC. This gives the protein CASSGGRANYGYTF.